This passage covers 29 T cell receptor beta chains from one sample sequenced in a study of T cell changes during pregnancy in multiple sclerosis. Sequencing used immunoSEQ multiplex PCR; TCRdb keeps in-frame clones, though not all of them. The table has tens of thousands of clones, 75% to 95% seen once. Sequenced material: CD4+ T cells from peripheral blood mononuclear cells, taken in the third trimester of pregnancy. These receptors all stem from a female donor in good health, enrolled as a control in a pregnancy study.

This clone was picked up one time. The chain employs TRBV27 and TRBJ2-3; the D is unclear. This CDR3 contains 14 residues. Deletions cut 5 bases from V and 1 base from J, with 10 bases between. Germline lookup yields CDR1 MNHEY and CDR2 SMNVEV (reference sequence). The CDR3 sequence: CASSKETGTDTQYF. DNA for the CDR3: TGTGCCAGCAGTAAGGAGACGGGCACAGATACGCAGTATTTT.

V gene TRBV4-1 combines with J gene TRBJ1-4, with a tentative D call TRBD1 (5 bases). Trimming shortened V by 2 bases and J by 7 bases, and 17 bases separated the two germline ends. CDR3 length: 16 residues. Germline V gives CDR1 MGHRA, CDR2 YSYEKL. CDR3 region: CASSQLTGGVGEKLFF. The CDR3 DNA follows: TGCGCCAGCAGCCAACTCACGGGGGGGGTAGGTGAAAAACTGTTTTTT.

The J gene is TRBJ1-5, the V gene TRBV7-2; TRBD1 aligns across 7 bases. Germline V gene data show CDR1 as SGHTA and CDR2 as FQGNSA. V was pared by 1 base and J by 2 bases, with 2 bases of the junction left unmatched. The CDR3 consists of 15 residues. CDR3 DNA: TGTGCCAGCAGCTTAGACACAGGGGGCAATCAGCCCCAGCATTTT. This translates into CASSLDTGGNQPQHF.

J is TRBJ2-4 and V is TRBV14; a possible D gene is TRBD2 (6 bases). There are 19 residues in the CDR3. Trimming cost V 1 base and J 0 bases, with 19 bases left between them. Germline V gene sequence: CDR1 SGHDN, CDR2 FVKESK. For the CDR3, the DNA is TGTGCCAGCAGCCAAGCTCAGGCGGGGCGATACCTAGCCAAAAACATTCAGTACTTC. The encoded protein is CASSQAQAGRYLAKNIQYF.

This clone was picked up one time. In DNA form, the CDR3 reads TGTGCCAGCAGCCAAGCCAGGGCGGGGGGGAACACCGGGGAGCTGTTTTTT. This codes for CASSQARAGGNTGELFF. The chain has TRBV7-9 and TRBJ2-2, with 8 positions matching TRBD2. Germline CDR1 is SEHNR and CDR2 is FQNEAQ (reference sequence). The CDR3 extends over 17 amino acids. The V gene end was trimmed by 5 bases and the J gene end by 1 base; junction bases not matched to a gene: 9.

The CDR3 nucleotides are TGTGCCAGCAGTTTCGGGACAGCGGCTCAAGAGACCCAGTACTTC. This encodes CASSFGTAAQETQYF. The chain couples TRBV6-6 to TRBJ2-5; 7 bases agree with TRBD1. With 4 bases clipped from V and 2 bases from J, the junction kept 7 bases outside the gene matches. Germline CDR1 MNHNY, CDR2 SVGAGI (reference sequence). CDR3 length: 15 amino acids.

The DNA for the CDR3 is TGTGCCAGTAGACCACAGGGAACGTATAATTCACCCCTCCACTTT. The encoded protein is CASRPQGTYNSPLHF. This chain uses TRBV19 with TRBJ1-6; perhaps TRBD1 as D (6 bases). Germline-derived CDR1 and CDR2 are LNHDA and SQIVND (reference sequence). There are 15 residues in the CDR3. Trimming pared 6 bases from V and 4 bases from J, leaving 13 bases between.

The J gene is TRBJ2-3, the V gene TRBV7-3; a weak D match, TRBD2 (7 bases). CDR3 size: 13 residues. Germline V gene data show CDR1 as SGHTA and CDR2 as FQGTGA. V lost 4 bases and J lost 9, with 14 bases in between. CDR3 sequence: CASSSRGGQTQYF. The CDR3 coding sequence is TGTGCCAGCAGCTCTAGGGGGGGGCAGACGCAGTATTTT. The whole variable domain, filled in from reference TRBV7-3 and TRBJ2-3, reads GAGVSQTPSNKVTEKGKYVELRCDPISGHTALYWYRQSLGQGPEFLIYFQGTGAADDSGLPNDRFFAVRPEGSVSTLKIQRTERGDSAVYLCASSSRGGQTQYFGPGTRLTVL.

The V and J genes are TRBV5-1 and TRBJ1-2, with a tentative D call TRBD1 (5 bases). CDR1 SGHRS and CDR2 YFSETQ come from the germline V gene. V was cut by 5 bases and J by 0 bases, with 17 bases left in between. This CDR3 has 16 amino acids. CDR3: CASSSGATEANYGYTF. CDR3 nucleotide sequence: TGCGCCAGCAGTAGTGGGGCGACAGAAGCTAACTATGGCTACACCTTC.

The V and J genes are TRBV10-3 and TRBJ2-3; a possible D gene is TRBD2 (5 bases). Between the trimmed V and J ends, which lost 6 bases and 0 bases, there was a span of 16 bases. The CDR3 spans 16 residues. CDR1 is ENHRY and CDR2 is SYGVKD in the germline V gene. The CDR3 loop is CAIREARSGSTDTQYF. CDR3 sequence (DNA): TGTGCCATCAGGGAGGCTCGGTCCGGTAGCACAGATACGCAGTATTTT.

This clone was counted a single time. This chain uses TRBV5-1 with TRBJ1-4; D perhaps matches TRBD1 (5 bases). The CDR3 is 15 residues long. Per the germline V gene, CDR1 is SGHRS and CDR2 is YFSETQ. V shed 4 bases and J shed 3 bases, with 13 bases lying between them. The CDR3: CASSLSQGANEKLFF. For the CDR3, the DNA is TGCGCCAGCAGCCTATCTCAGGGTGCTAATGAAAAACTGTTTTTT.

The J gene is TRBJ1-4, the V gene TRBV6-5, with 7 bases identical to TRBD1. The J segment lost 12 bases and the V segment lost 10 bases, leaving 17 bases of the junction unmatched. The V gene's germline CDR1 is MNHEY and CDR2 SVGAGI. The CDR3 extends over 14 amino acids. CDR3: CATGNDRANMELFF. The CDR3, as DNA: TGTGCCACCGGGAACGACAGGGCCAACATGGAACTGTTTTTT.

The V call is TRBV5-4, the J call TRBJ2-6; 11 bases are a match to TRBD2. V shed 3 bases and J 0 bases; nucleotides not matched to a gene: 2. Per the germline V gene, CDR1 is SGHNT and CDR2 is YYREEE (reference sequence). The CDR3 covers 17 residues. The CDR3 nucleotides read TGTGCCAGCAGCTCGGGACTAGCGGACTCTGGGGCCAACGTCCTGACTTTC. The encoded protein is CASSSGLADSGANVLTF. The full variable domain, with the rest looked up from reference TRBV5-4 and TRBJ2-6, is ETGVTQSPTHLIKTRGQQVTLRCSSQSGHNTVSWYQQALGQGPQFIFQYYREEENGRGNFPPRFSGLQFPNYSSELNVNALELDDSALYLCASSSGLADSGANVLTFGAGSRLTVL.

The genes are TRBV30 and TRBJ2-7; D is possibly TRBD1 (5 bases). V was cut by 5 bases and J by 6 bases, with 14 bases left in between. CDR3 length: 12 residues. Looked up from germline, CDR1 is GTSNPN and CDR2 is SVGIG (reference sequence). The CDR3 region is CAWRSGFAEQYF. The CDR3 DNA reads TGTGCCTGGCGATCAGGGTTCGCCGAGCAGTACTTC.

The gene calls are TRBV11-3 and TRBJ2-3, with 10 nucleotides matching TRBD2. Per germline, CDR1 SGHNT and CDR2 YENEEA. With 2 bases clipped from V and 2 bases from J, the junction kept 4 bases outside the gene matches. This CDR3 has 16 residues. The CDR3: CASSLLAGASTDTQYF. Here the CDR3 DNA reads TGTGCCAGCAGCTTACTAGCGGGGGCCTCCACAGATACGCAGTATTTT. Drawing the rest from reference TRBV11-3 and TRBJ2-3, the complete variable domain is EAGVVQSPRYKIIEKKQPVAFWCNPISGHNTLYWYLQNLGQGPELLIRYENEEAVDDSQLPKDRFSAERLKGVDSTLKIQPAELGDSAVYLCASSLLAGASTDTQYFGPGTRLTVL.

V usage is TRBV11-2 and J usage is TRBJ1-3, with a possible D match to TRBD1 (6 bases). CDR1 and CDR2 (germline): SGHAT, FQNNGV. The V gene lost 7 bases and the J gene lost 0 bases, with 13 bases spanning the gap. This CDR3 contains 15 residues. CDR3 protein: CASIQIRGSGNTIYF. The CDR3 DNA reads TGTGCCAGCATTCAAATCAGGGGCTCTGGAAACACCATATATTTT.

V usage is TRBV5-1 and J usage is TRBJ1-1; no clear D. The germline V gene encodes CDR1 SGHRS and CDR2 YFSETQ. V lost 0 bases, J lost 0 bases, and 6 bases lay in between. The length of the CDR3 is 14 residues. The CDR3 coding sequence is TGCGCCAGCAGCTTGGATCCTTTGAACACTGAAGCTTTCTTT. Protein product: CASSLDPLNTEAFF.

This clone occurred a few times. This rearrangement joins TRBV2 to TRBJ1-6; 8 nucleotides line up with TRBD1. The CDR3 covers 15 residues. CDR1 is SNHLY, CDR2 FYNNEI, per germline. Trimming removed 4 bases from V and 6 bases from J; junction bases left unmatched: 5. CDR3 region: CASSVTGDSNSPLHF. The CDR3 bases are TGTGCCAGCAGTGTGACAGGGGATTCTAATTCACCCCTCCACTTT.

This rearrangement joins TRBV7-3 to TRBJ1-3; 7 positions agree with TRBD1. V lost 3 bases and J lost 2; bases outside the gene matches: 1. Germline V gene data show CDR1 as SGHTA and CDR2 as FQGTGA. CDR3 size: 14 residues. The CDR3 coding sequence is TGTGCCAGCAGCTTGCAGGGGGCTGGAAACACCATATATTTT. The encoded protein is CASSLQGAGNTIYF.

The rearrangement joins TRBV4-3 to TRBJ2-7; 9 positions match TRBD1. This CDR3 has 17 residues. With 4 bases clipped from V and 2 bases from J, the junction kept 12 bases outside the gene matches. The germline gives CDR1 LGHNA, CDR2 YSLEER. For the CDR3, the DNA is TGCGCCAGCAGCCGGAACCAGGGACAGGGAAGCGCCTACGAGCAGTACTTC. It codes for CASSRNQGQGSAYEQYF.

The chain combines TRBV19 with TRBJ2-6; no reliable D call. The CDR3 sequence is 16 residues long. In germline, CDR1 is LNHDA, CDR2 SQIVND (reference sequence). V was shortened by 2 bases and J by 0 bases, with 8 bases between the two germline ends. CDR3 sequence (DNA): TGTGCCAGTAGTATAATGGCTTCCTCTGGGGCCAACGTCCTGACTTTC. It specifies CASSIMASSGANVLTF. Filled out from reference TRBV19 and TRBJ2-6, the complete variable domain reads DGGITQSPKYLFRKEGQNVTLSCEQNLNHDAMYWYRQDPGQGLRLIYYSQIVNDFQKGDIAEGYSVSREKKESFPLTVTSAQKNPTAFYLCASSIMASSGANVLTFGAGSRLTVL.

This clone was picked up one time. The V and J genes are TRBV5-4 and TRBJ2-2; TRBD2 aligns across 7 bases. Per germline, CDR1 SGHNT and CDR2 YYREEE (reference sequence). The length of the CDR3 is 15 residues. With V trimmed by 4 bases and J by 0 bases, 3 bases remained unmatched. The DNA of the CDR3 is TGTGCCAGCAGCCCCCGGGGGGCGAACACCGGGGAGCTGTTTTTT. As protein: CASSPRGANTGELFF.

The V and J genes are TRBV19 and TRBJ2-1; 8 positions agree with TRBD2. This CDR3 is 15 amino acids long. Germline V gives CDR1 LNHDA, CDR2 SQIVND (reference sequence). The V segment lost 8 bases and the J segment 2 bases; nucleotides outside the gene matches: 8. CDR3 nucleotides: TGTGCCAGTTCCACCCCGGGGGGGGCCTACAATGAGCAGTTCTTC. Translated: CASSTPGGAYNEQFF.

This chain connects TRBV19 to TRBJ1-3; 8 bases are a match to TRBD1. CDR3 length: 15 residues. J was trimmed by 0 bases and V by 5 bases; bases with no gene match: 3. Germline CDR1 LNHDA, CDR2 SQIVND (reference sequence). The CDR3 DNA reads as TGTGCCAGTAGTCCTGGGACAGGCTCTGGAAACACCATATATTTT. This encodes CASSPGTGSGNTIYF. Using reference TRBV19 and TRBJ1-3 for the parts outside the CDR3, the full variable domain is DGGITQSPKYLFRKEGQNVTLSCEQNLNHDAMYWYRQDPGQGLRLIYYSQIVNDFQKGDIAEGYSVSREKKESFPLTVTSAQKNPTAFYLCASSPGTGSGNTIYFGEGSWLTVV.

V is TRBV10-3 and J is TRBJ2-1, with a weak D call TRBD1 (6 bases). The CDR3 spans 15 residues. V lost 3 bases, J lost 1 base, and 10 bases lay in between. Germline V gene data show CDR1 as ENHRY and CDR2 as SYGVKD. The CDR3 sequence: CAISERQVSYNEQFF. CDR3 sequence (DNA): TGTGCCATCAGTGAAAGACAGGTTTCCTACAATGAGCAGTTCTTC.

The chain recombines TRBV6-5 with TRBJ1-5, with 11 bases that match TRBD1. The CDR3 is 15 residues long. Looked up from germline, CDR1 is MNHEY and CDR2 is SVGAGI. The V and J ends lost 3 bases and 6 bases, in that order; junction bases with no gene match: 4. CDR3 in DNA: TGTGCCAGCAGTTATGGACAGGGGGCAAGTCAGCCCCAGCATTTT. Its translation is CASSYGQGASQPQHF.

The chain carries TRBV7-2 and TRBJ1-1, with TRBD1 matching 8 bases. In germline, CDR1 is SGHTA, CDR2 FQGNSA. V gave up 3 bases and J gave up 6 bases; unmatched junction bases: 3. This CDR3 has 13 amino acids. In DNA, the CDR3 is TGTGCCAGCAGCTTGGACAGGGTGGCTGAAGCTTTCTTT. Protein product: CASSLDRVAEAFF.

J is TRBJ2-3 and V is TRBV5-1, with 16 positions matching TRBD2. Trimming at V came to 3 bases and at J to 5 bases, leaving 6 bases not matched to a gene. This CDR3 spans 17 amino acids. The germline gives CDR1 SGHRS, CDR2 YFSETQ. As DNA, the CDR3 is TGCGCCAGCAGCTGGGGACTAGCGGGGGGGCCATTAGATACGCAGTATTTT. Translation: CASSWGLAGGPLDTQYF.

The V and J genes are TRBV6-6 and TRBJ1-2; D perhaps matches TRBD1 (6 bases). CDR1 is MNHNY, CDR2 SVGAGI, per germline (reference sequence). The CDR3 totals 14 residues. V gave up 0 bases and J gave up 8 bases, with 13 bases separating them. CDR3 coding DNA: TGTGCCAGCAGTTACTCTAGGGCAGGGGACGGCTACACCTTC. Translated: CASSYSRAGDGYTF.